The sequence of this TCR beta chain was determined in a study of sequential checkpoint blockade in melanoma. The overall study: Patients were randomized 1:1 to nivolumab-then-ipilimumab or ipilimumab-then-nivolumab first-line. After both sequences, patients received maintenance nivolumab.

The treatment: randomized to nivolumab then ipilimumab (arm A) or the reverse (arm B). Patients had received no earlier DNA-damaging chemotherapy. From thawed PBMCs, live CD3+CD8+ cells negative for CD19 and CD56 were sorted. Some clones are missing from TCRdb's copy, which holds only in-frame ones; the method was immunoSEQ multiplex PCR. Of approximately 20,000 clones in the sample, over 60% were seen once. The CDR3 runs to 15 residues. CDR1 and CDR2 (germline): MGHRA, YSYEKL. Trimming removed 5 bases at V and 2 bases at J, with 15 bases between. This clonotype originated in a human donor with melanoma. J is TRBJ2-5 and V is TRBV4-1; D is perhaps TRBD1 (6 bases). Source: CD8+ T cells sorted from blood (inferred from file names), taken from a patient given nivolumab and ipilimumab in sequence. CDR3 sequence reads: CASSGQGYGQETQYF. CDR3 nucleotides: TGCGCCAGCAGCGGTCAGGGGTATGGACAAGAGACCCAGTACTTC.